One T cell receptor beta chain is described in this entry. Its target is not known. These data are taken from a study of identical twins. Study-level findings and limits: While abundant cord blood beta clonotypes carried fewer insertions, memory repertoires showed no such pattern. Because invariant MAIT and iNKT cells could be present, zero-insertion analyses could be partly confounded.

TCRdb analysed the 5' RACE reads with MiXCR anew, one entry per CDR3 protein. The sample records about 550,000 distinct CDR3 sequences, 20% to 25% being singletons. The CDR3 is made up of 15 amino acids. Per the germline V gene, CDR1 is WNHNN and CDR2 is SYGVQD (reference sequence). The germline V and J ends were trimmed by 4 bases and 4 bases, with 14 bases remaining between them. These same data were also listed under a study on yellow fever vaccine responses in identical twins.

The chain recombines TRBV10-1 with TRBJ2-1; the D is unclear. What was sequenced was CD4+ T cells sorted from blood. The TCR sequence derives from a woman between 18 and 29 years old in good health. The chain's CDR3 is CASSAGSWAYNEQFF. Here the CDR3 DNA reads TGCGCCAGCAGTGCTGGCAGTTGGGCGTACAATGAGCAGTTCTTC.